The 19 T cell receptor beta chains listed next were all sequenced from one sample in a study of T cells after yellow fever vaccination. TCRdb used MiXCR to reprocess the 5' RACE reads, holding one entry per CDR3 protein. Found here are just under 600,000 distinct CDR3 sequences, about 14% of them singletons; the top ten hold around an eighth. The sequenced sample was PBMCs, obtained on the day of the yellow fever booster vaccination. These receptors were collected from a man between 25 and 39 years old who received the YFV17D yellow fever vaccine.

This clonotype was observed a few times. The CDR3 here is CASSPGFNYEQYF. CDR3 DNA: TGTGCCAGCAGCCCAGGGTTTAACTACGAGCAGTACTTC. The chain combines TRBV11-2 with TRBJ2-7, with D possibly TRBD1 on 5 matching bases. The CDR3 is 13 residues long. V was cut by 5 bases and J by 3 bases, with 11 bases left in between. Germline lookup yields CDR1 SGHAT and CDR2 FQNNGV.

This chain joins TRBV29-1 and TRBJ2-3; possibly TRBD2 for D (6 bases). The V gene's germline CDR1 is SQVTM and CDR2 ANQGSEA. CDR3 length equals 12 residues. The V and J ends lost 3 bases and 6 bases respectively, with 10 bases between them. CDR3 region: CSVDGGVDTQYF. The CDR3 nucleotides read TGCAGCGTTGACGGGGGAGTCGATACGCAGTATTTT.

The chain has TRBV6-2 or TRBV6-3 and TRBJ2-5; D is perhaps TRBD2 (6 bases). The germline gives CDR1 MNHEY, CDR2 SVGEGT. The CDR3 is 15 amino acids. V dropped 5 bases and J dropped 5 bases, with 18 bases sitting between them. The CDR3 protein is CASSDPLEGSETQYF. The CDR3 nucleotides read TGTGCCAGCAGTGACCCTCTGGAGGGTAGCGAGACCCAGTACTTC.

This clonotype has more than one count but fewer than ten. The chain has TRBV7-2 and TRBJ1-1; no clear D. The CDR3 totals 12 residues. The germline V gene encodes CDR1 SGHTA and CDR2 FQGNSA. The V and J ends lost 2 bases and 4 bases respectively, with 5 bases between them. CDR3 nucleotide sequence: TGTGCCAGCAGCTTATTCGTCACTGAAGCTTTCTTT. Translation gives CASSLFVTEAFF.

This clonotype was counted a single time. The genes are TRBV7-6 and TRBJ2-3; TRBD1 matches 7 bases. This CDR3 is 15 amino acids long. J was trimmed by 6 bases and V by 7 bases; bases with no gene match: 13. Germline-derived CDR1 and CDR2 are SGHVS and FNYEAQ. CDR3 sequence reads: CASTPNVGGIDTQYF. The CDR3 coding sequence is TGTGCCAGCACCCCGAATGTAGGGGGCATCGATACGCAGTATTTT.

The chain is built from TRBV20-1 and TRBJ2-7; D is undetermined. The CDR3 contains 13 residues. Germline V gene sequence: CDR1 DFQATT, CDR2 SNEGSKA (reference sequence). V shed 3 bases and J shed 4 bases, with 13 bases lying between them. CDR3 amino acids: CSASREYEYEQYF. DNA of the CDR3: TGCAGTGCTAGCCGTGAATATGAGTACGAGCAGTACTTC.

The gene calls are TRBV3-1 and TRBJ2-5, with 7 bases aligning to TRBD1. Germline trimming cut 4 bases from V and 4 bases from J; bases unmatched to any gene: 9. The CDR3 runs 15 residues. Per germline, CDR1 LGHDT and CDR2 YNNKEL (reference sequence). The CDR3 region is CASSLIDRVGETQYF. As DNA, the CDR3 is TGTGCCAGCAGCCTTATAGACAGGGTTGGAGAGACCCAGTACTTC.

There are a few counts of this clonotype. The chain couples TRBV24-1 to TRBJ2-7; maybe TRBD1 (5 bases). Germline V CDR1 and CDR2: KGHDR, SFDVKD. The V end was cut by 3 bases, the J end by 4 bases, with 9 bases between. The CDR3 runs 13 residues. DNA of the CDR3: TGTGCCACCAGTGATGGGCCAGGGTACGAGCAGTACTTC. It translates to CATSDGPGYEQYF.

This clonotype has only a few counts. The genes are TRBV7-2 and TRBJ1-1, with a tentative D call TRBD1 (6 bases). V gave up 3 bases and J gave up 6 bases, with 23 bases separating them. This CDR3 has 17 amino acids. CDR1 is SGHTA, CDR2 FQGNSA, per germline. The CDR3 sequence is CASSLRQVWQSGAEAFF. CDR3 DNA: TGTGCCAGCAGCTTGAGACAGGTCTGGCAGTCGGGCGCTGAAGCTTTCTTT.

The chain has TRBV19 and TRBJ2-7; perhaps TRBD2 as D (6 bases). The CDR3 consists of 15 residues. Trimming shortened V by 7 bases and J by 2 bases, and 18 bases separated the two germline ends. Germline CDR1 reads LNHDA; CDR2 reads SQIVND (reference sequence). The CDR3 sequence is CASTPTGTHTYEQYF. The CDR3 DNA reads TGTGCCAGTACCCCCACGGGGACTCATACCTACGAGCAGTACTTC.

This clonotype was detected a few times. This chain joins TRBV6-1 and TRBJ1-2, with D unresolved. From germline, CDR1 is MNHNS and CDR2 SASEGT. CDR3 length: 13 amino acids. With 3 bases removed from V and 8 bases from J, the gap between germline ends came to 13 bases. The CDR3 protein is CASSESGPQGYTF. As DNA, the CDR3 is TGTGCCAGCAGTGAGTCCGGACCCCAGGGCTACACCTTC.

This chain uses TRBV5-5 with TRBJ2-7; 7 bases agree with TRBD1. Per the germline V gene, CDR1 is SGHKS and CDR2 is YYEKEE (reference sequence). The J segment lost 2 bases and the V segment lost 4 bases, leaving 9 bases of the junction unmatched. This CDR3 contains 15 residues. The CDR3 protein is CASSPRYRGPYEQYF. The CDR3 DNA sequence: TGTGCCAGCAGCCCAAGGTACAGGGGACCCTACGAGCAGTACTTC.

The chain has TRBV7-2 and TRBJ2-2; D perhaps matches TRBD1 (6 bases). Germline CDR1 SGHTA, CDR2 FQGNSA. The CDR3 runs to 15 residues. V was cut by 4 bases and J by 5 bases, with 14 bases left in between. The CDR3 sequence is CASSWDIVGTGELFF. CDR3 nucleotide sequence: TGTGCCAGCAGCTGGGACATAGTTGGGACCGGGGAGCTGTTTTTT.

This chain joins TRBV5-5 and TRBJ2-2, with TRBD2 identical over 12 bases. Germline V gene data show CDR1 as SGHKS and CDR2 as YYEKEE (reference sequence). CDR3 size: 16 residues. The V and J ends lost 0 bases and 7 bases, in that order; junction bases with no gene match: 4. CDR3 sequence (DNA): TGTGCCAGCAGCTTGGAAGGACTAGCGGGAATCGGGGAGCTGTTTTTT. This translates into CASSLEGLAGIGELFF. Full variable domain (rest looked up from reference TRBV5-5 and TRBJ2-2): DAGVTQSPTHLIKTRGQQVTLRCSPISGHKSVSWYQQVLGQGPQFIFQYYEKEERGRGNFPDRFSARQFPNYSSELNVNALLLGDSALYLCASSLEGLAGIGELFFGEGSRLTVL.

Only one count was recorded for this clonotype. The chain joins TRBV20-1 to TRBJ1-5; 7 positions match TRBD1. Losses at the gene ends were 6 bases for V and 3 bases for J; bases not matched to a gene: 8. Germline CDR1 and CDR2: DFQATT and SNEGSKA (reference sequence). This CDR3 has 14 amino acids. This chain's CDR3 is CSARPGQINQPQHF. In nucleotides, the CDR3 is TGCAGTGCAAGACCGGGACAGATCAATCAGCCCCAGCATTTT.

The table lists this clonotype with a few counts. The rearrangement links TRBV29-1 to TRBJ2-7, with D possibly being TRBD1 or TRBD2 (5 bases each). There are 14 residues in the CDR3. Trimming shortened V by 0 bases and J by 7 bases, and 16 bases separated the two germline ends. Germline V gene lookup returns CDR1 SQVTM and CDR2 ANQGSEA. The CDR3 nucleotides read TGCAGCGTTGAAGAACGAGGGGTCGGGAAGGAGCAGTACTTC. It codes for CSVEERGVGKEQYF.

This clonotype was counted a few times. The chain couples TRBV3-1 to TRBJ2-1; no clear D gene. The CDR3 is 12 amino acids. V lost 4 bases and J 9 bases, leaving 10 bases between the germline ends. Germline values: CDR1 LGHDT, CDR2 YNNKEL (reference sequence). The CDR3 here is CASSRSWGEQFF. For the CDR3, the DNA is TGTGCCAGCAGCCGAAGCTGGGGTGAGCAGTTCTTC.

The sample holds a few counts of this clonotype. The chain has TRBV29-1 and TRBJ2-1; 9 nucleotides align to TRBD2. V was clipped by 1 base and J by 6 bases; unmatched bases: 4. Germline V lookup: CDR1 SQVTM, CDR2 ANQGSEA. CDR3 length: 14 residues. CDR3 in DNA: TGCAGCGTTGAAGGGAGGCGGGAGGGCAATGAGCAGTTCTTC. Its protein product is CSVEGRREGNEQFF.

CDR3 in DNA: TGTGCCAGCAGTTACAGGTGGGGGGGCAATGAGCAGTTCTTC. Residues: CASSYRWGGNEQFF. J is TRBJ2-1 and V is TRBV6-5; 7 bases align to TRBD2. Germline CDR1 and CDR2: MNHEY and SVGAGI. CDR3 length: 14 amino acids. V lost 2 bases, J lost 6 bases, and 4 bases stayed unmatched.